This T cell receptor beta chain comes out of a study of shared clonotypes between healthy human individuals. Study observations and caveats: It was only blood that was sampled, and tissue repertoires likely differ.

With respect to this clone: Its antigen remains unknown.

The CDR3 totals 13 residues. CDR1 is SQVTM, CDR2 ANQGSEA, per germline. The V gene lost 3 bases and the J gene lost 3 bases, with 12 bases spanning the gap. Naive CD8 isolation took CD45RO-negative cells positively selected for CCR7 and excluded terminally differentiated effector memory CD45RA+ cells. Data came from immunoSEQ multiplex PCR; TCRdb stores just in-frame clones and leaves some out. The sample lists more than 2 million clones, about 95% seen once, with around 1.1% in the top ten. The sample was naive CD8+ T cells sorted from blood. The V call is TRBV29-1, the J call TRBJ2-7, with a tentative D call TRBD2 (6 bases). This TCR was sampled from a young man in good health. The CDR3, as DNA: TGCAGCGTTGAGTTGGAGGGCGGCTACGAGCAGTACTTC. Protein product: CSVELEGGYEQYF.